This passage covers 22 T cell receptor beta chains from one sample sequenced in a study of post-analysis software for immune sequencing data (dated by TCRdb to about 2015). The investigation overall reported the following: Patients showed significantly higher frequencies than controls for roughly five TRBV segments, among them TRBV5-6, TRBV5-1 and TRBV20-1.

Their antigens are not known. The library came from PCR. Reads for this sample came from an Illumina HiSeq 2500. Unique molecular identifiers were incorporated into TCR beta cDNA libraries to reduce PCR and sequencing biases. The raw public reads went through TCRdb reprocessing: fastp at Q25, MiXCR clone calling, in-frame beta chains kept. Rows with a matching CDR3 protein are joined into one entry that keeps the most common DNA and genes. In this sample the table shows around 200,000 distinct CDR3 sequences, 29% of which occur a single time. The ten largest account for roughly 3.4% of the sample. Material: blood. The receptor set was obtained from a girl under 18 with multiple sclerosis.

This clonotype was recorded at least ten times. V gene TRBV7-8 combines with J gene TRBJ1-1; no firm D call. The CDR3 is 14 amino acids. Germline V gene sequence: CDR1 SGHVS, CDR2 FQNEAQ. Trimming stripped 5 bases from V and 0 bases from J, with 10 bases between. The CDR3 coding sequence is TGTGCCAGCAGCCCCCTCTGGGTGAACACTGAAGCTTTCTTT. Protein sequence: CASSPLWVNTEAFF. The full variable domain, with the rest looked up from reference TRBV7-8 and TRBJ1-1, is GAGVSQSPRYKVAKRGQDVALRCDPISGHVSLFWYQQALGQGPEFLTYFQNEAQLDKSGLPSDRFFAERPEGSVSTLKIQRTQQEDSAVYLCASSPLWVNTEAFFGQGTRLTVV.

The chain is built from TRBV29-1 and TRBJ2-6, with D unclear. V gave up 0 bases and J gave up 2 bases, with 8 bases separating them. Germline CDR1 SQVTM, CDR2 ANQGSEA. The CDR3 length is 15 residues. CDR3 sequence (DNA): TGCAGCGTTGAAGACTTACATGCTGGGGCCAACGTCCTGACTTTC. Protein product: CSVEDLHAGANVLTF.

Remarks on this clonotype: A much larger clone sits a single nucleotide away, making a read error possible. The J gene is TRBJ2-1, the V gene TRBV27; D is ambiguous. Matching the DNA end better, TRBJ2-7 makes the J call doubtful. CDR1 MNHEY and CDR2 SMNVEV come from the germline V gene (reference sequence). The CDR3 is 17 amino acids. Here the CDR3 reads CASSLLGLPKIYNEQYF. CDR3 DNA sequence: TGTGCCAGCAGTTTATTGGGTCTACCGAAAATTTACAATGAGCAGTACTTC.

The chain joins TRBV28 to TRBJ2-5; no reliable D call. The CDR3 is made up of 13 amino acids. The V gene's germline CDR1 is MDHEN and CDR2 SYDVKM. The V gene lost 6 bases and the J gene lost 1 base, with 9 bases spanning the gap. The CDR3 DNA reads as TGTGCCAGCAGCGTGGGGATCCAAGAGACCCAGTACTTC. Its protein is CASSVGIQETQYF. The full variable domain, completed using reference TRBV28 and TRBJ2-5, is DVKVTQSSRYLVKRTGEKVFLECVQDMDHENMFWYRQDPGLGLRLIYFSYDVKMKEKGDIPEGYSVSREKKERFSLILESASTNQTSMYLCASSVGIQETQYFGPGTRLLVL.

The chain joins TRBV7-2 to TRBJ1-5, with 9 bases matching TRBD1. This CDR3 spans 15 amino acids. Trimming took 1 base from V and 4 from J; bases not matched to a gene: 2. The germline V gene encodes CDR1 SGHTA and CDR2 FQGNSA. The CDR3 reads CASSLGGQGNQPQHF. As DNA, the CDR3 is TGTGCCAGCAGCTTAGGGGGACAGGGTAATCAGCCCCAGCATTTT.

The chain has TRBV15 and TRBJ1-4; possible D gene TRBD1, 5 bases. The CDR3 contains 14 residues. V was trimmed by 5 bases and J by 6 bases, leaving 13 bases between them. Germline-derived CDR1 and CDR2 are LNHNV and YYDKDF (reference sequence). CDR3 residues: CATSEEQGDEKLFF. The CDR3 DNA reads as TGTGCCACCAGCGAGGAGCAGGGCGATGAAAAACTGTTTTTT. The variable domain in full, completed from reference TRBV15 and TRBJ1-4, reads DAMVIQNPRYQVTQFGKPVTLSCSQTLNHNVMYWYQQKSSQAPKLLFHYYDKDFNNEADTPDNFQSRRPNTSFCFLDIRSPGLGDTAMYLCATSEEQGDEKLFFGSGTQLSVL.

This clonotype was seen repeatedly, ten times or more. This chain links TRBV9 with TRBJ1-2, with 7 bases fitting TRBD1. V lost 2 bases and J lost 7; bases outside the gene matches: 5. This CDR3 region has 13 residues. Germline CDR1 is SGDLS and CDR2 is YYNGEE. CDR3 residues: CASSVEDRRGYTF. The CDR3, as DNA: TGTGCCAGCAGCGTCGAGGACAGGCGTGGCTACACCTTC.

This clonotype showed up just once. A much larger clone lies a single base off, so this may be a read error. The V call is TRBV5-1, the J call TRBJ2-3; 13 positions agree with TRBD2. Germline V gene data show CDR1 as SGHRS and CDR2 as YFSETQ. The CDR3 totals 16 residues. DNA of the CDR3: TGCGCCAGCAGCATCGGACTAGCGGGAGAAACAGATACGCGGTATTTT. This encodes CASSIGLAGETDTRYF.

The V gene is TRBV30, the J gene TRBJ2-4; D is tentatively TRBD1 or TRBD2 (6 bases each). The CDR3 totals 15 residues. CDR1 is GTSNPN and CDR2 is SVGIG in the germline V gene (reference sequence). Trimming took 3 bases from V and 0 from J, leaving 12 bases between them. The CDR3 reads CAWSRRGEAKNIQYF. As DNA, the CDR3 is TGTGCCTGGAGCCGGAGGGGGGAAGCCAAAAACATTCAGTACTTC.

As concerns this clonotype: This may come from a read error, since a much larger clone is one base off. The chain couples TRBV12-3 or TRBV12-4 to TRBJ1-2; 7 bases line up with TRBD1. This CDR3 is 14 amino acids long. The CDR3 region is CANSPTTGFGGYTF. The DNA for the CDR3 is TGTGCCAACAGTCCTACGACAGGGTTTGGTGGCTACACCTTC.

The V call is TRBV30, the J call TRBJ1-6; a weak D match, TRBD1 (5 bases). The V end was cut by 0 bases, the J end by 10 bases, with 13 bases between. In germline, CDR1 is GTSNPN, CDR2 SVGIG (reference sequence). CDR3 size: 14 residues. CDR3 DNA: TGTGCCTGGAGTGTATTTGGGGGGAACTCACCCCTCCACTTT. Protein product: CAWSVFGGNSPLHF.

Points on this clonotype: This may come from a read error, since a much larger clone is one base off. The chain couples TRBV4-1 to TRBJ2-1; 7 nucleotides match TRBD2. The CDR3 sequence is 14 residues long. Germline-derived CDR1 and CDR2 are MGHRA and YSYEKL. CDR3 in amino acids: CAGSYSGAYNEQFF. The CDR3 nucleotides are TGCGCCGGCAGTTACAGCGGGGCTTACAATGAGCAGTTCTTC.

This clonotype was counted between two and nine times. An end of the junction differs from the germline gene, which may be a read error. The genes are TRBV20-1 and TRBJ2-1; TRBD2 matches at 10 bases. This CDR3 contains 13 residues. Per the germline V gene, CDR1 is DFQATT and CDR2 is SNEGSKA (reference sequence). The CDR3 reads CSAKRGGVNERFF. The CDR3, as DNA: TGCAGTGCTAAGCGGGGGGGCGTCAATGAGCGGTTCTTC.

This clonotype was recorded many times. The chain carries TRBV7-9 and TRBJ1-2; D perhaps matches TRBD1 (5 bases). The germline V gene has CDR1 SEHNR and CDR2 FQNEAQ (reference sequence). CDR3 length: 10 residues. The germline V and J ends were trimmed by 10 bases and 7 bases, with 10 bases remaining between them. The CDR3 coding sequence is TGTGCCACACGGGGCAGTGGCTACACCTTC. Amino acids: CATRGSGYTF.

Concerning this clonotype: At one end the junction does not follow the germline gene, possibly because of a read error. J is TRBJ1-5 and V is TRBV16; D is unclear. CDR1 and CDR2 (germline): KGHSY, FQNENV. This CDR3 spans 14 amino acids. The CDR3 nucleotides are TGTACCAGCAGCCAATCCACGGGCAATCAGCCCCAGCATTTT. This sequence encodes CTSSQSTGNQPQHF.

This clonotype was observed many times. The chain combines TRBV6-1 with TRBJ1-2, with no clear D. Germline V gene lookup returns CDR1 MNHNS and CDR2 SASEGT. The CDR3 runs to 13 residues. Trimming took off 7 bases at V and 0 bases at J, with 9 bases between the two ends. The CDR3 DNA reads TGTGCCAGCACAGAGAGACCTAACTATGGCTACACCTTC. Its translation is CASTERPNYGYTF.

This clonotype was seen repeatedly, ten times or more. The CDR3 protein is CASSGSLGGSEQFF. In DNA form, the CDR3 reads TGCGCCAGCAGTGGCTCCCTTGGGGGTAGTGAGCAGTTCTTC. This chain links TRBV5-1 with TRBJ2-1; D possibly matches TRBD1 or TRBD2 (5 bases each). V gave up 5 bases and J gave up 9 bases, with 18 bases separating them. CDR1 is SGHRS and CDR2 is YFSETQ in the germline V gene. The length of the CDR3 is 14 residues.

Details on this clonotype: A read error may be the cause here, since a much bigger clone is one base away. J is TRBJ1-2 and V is TRBV2; 9 nucleotides align to TRBD1. V lost 6 bases to trimming and J lost 5 bases; unmatched junction nucleotides: 4. This CDR3 spans 13 amino acids. Germline lookup yields CDR1 SNHLY and CDR2 FYNNEI. The CDR3, as DNA: TGTGCCAGCAGGGGGGACAGGGTGTATGGCTACACCTTC. Protein: CASRGDRVYGYTF.

This chain uses TRBV4-2 with TRBJ2-3; D remains ambiguous. V dropped 3 bases and J dropped 9 bases, with 13 bases sitting between them. Germline-derived CDR1 and CDR2 are LGHNA and YNFKEQ. The CDR3 has 13 residues. The CDR3 bases are TGTGCCAGCAGCCACCATAACCAAGACACGCAGTATTTT. Its translation: CASSHHNQDTQYF.

As concerns this clonotype: A read error may explain this, as a much larger clone is one base away. The chain joins TRBV6-4 to TRBJ2-1; a weak D match, TRBD1 (6 bases). This CDR3 has 14 amino acids. Trimming removed 6 bases at V and 8 bases at J, with 17 bases between. CDR1 is MRHNA, CDR2 SNTAGT, per germline. The CDR3 reads CASREMSSGDEQFF. The DNA for the CDR3 is TGTGCCAGCAGGGAGATGAGTTCAGGGGATGAGCAGTTCTTC.

The genes are TRBV7-2 and TRBJ2-4; D call uncertain. The end of the DNA fits TRBJ2-5 better, so the J call may be wrong. The CDR3 loop spans 12 amino acids. Germline V CDR1 and CDR2: SGHTA, FQGNSA. CDR3 residues: CASSQMRETQYF. The CDR3, as DNA: TGTGCCAGCAGCCAGATGCGGGAGACCCAGTACTTC.

The chain uses TRBV20-1 and TRBJ2-5; D possibly corresponds to TRBD1 (8 bases). Judging by the DNA end, TRBJ2-7 fits better; the J call may be wrong. Germline CDR1 DFQATT, CDR2 SNEGSKA (reference sequence). The CDR3 is 13 amino acids. The CDR3 nucleotides are TGCAGTGCTAACAGACAGGGGAGGGCCGAGCAGTACTTC. It encodes CSANRQGRAEQYF.